The next 22 T cell receptor beta chains were all read from a single sample in a study of blood T cell repertoires in COVID-19 (dated by TCRdb to 2020 to 2022). Receptors were amplified or captured by the immunoSEQ multiplex PCR assay. TCRdb took over this immuneACCESS table, retaining in-frame rearrangements with V and J assigned. Such tables are incomplete; in checked studies, under half of the missing clones stem from an unresolved V gene, and the remainder is unexplained. Counted in this sample were 310,000 or so clones; roughly 87% of them appeared once. Of the sample, 1% falls within the top ten clones. Material for sequencing was peripheral blood. The receptors originated from a man aged 45 to 65 with active or convalescent COVID-19.

The genes are TRBV4-2 and TRBJ1-6, with D tentatively TRBD1 (5 bases). The CDR3 has 15 residues. Deletions cut 1 base from V and 8 bases from J, with 12 bases between. The V gene's germline CDR1 is LGHNA and CDR2 YNFKEQ. For the CDR3, the DNA is TGTGCCAGCAGCCAAGGGCAGGGAGGGGATTCACCCCTCCACTTT. Amino acids: CASSQGQGGDSPLHF.

As concerns this clone: The sample contains more than one DNA sequence encoding this CDR3. The chain links TRBV5-1 to TRBJ2-7; D perhaps matches TRBD1 (7 bases). The length of the CDR3 is 12 residues. V was pared by 2 bases and J by 7 bases, with 10 bases between. The germline CDR1 and CDR2 sequences are SGHRS and YFSETQ. This CDR3 reads CASSLQGREQYF. Written as DNA, the CDR3 is TGCGCCAGCAGCTTACAGGGGAGGGAGCAGTACTTC. The full variable domain, its missing parts supplied by reference TRBV5-1 and TRBJ2-7, is KAGVTQTPRYLIKTRGQQVTLSCSPISGHRSVSWYQQTPGQGLQFLFEYFSETQRNKGNFPGRFSGRQFSNSRSEMNVSTLELGDSALYLCASSLQGREQYFGPGTRLTVT.

The rearrangement joins TRBV2 to TRBJ2-3; tentatively, D is TRBD2 (7 bases). The CDR3 is 12 residues long. Deletions cut 10 bases from V and 8 bases from J, with 16 bases between. Per the germline V gene, CDR1 is SNHLY and CDR2 is FYNNEI. CDR3 sequence: CANTDSGVTQYF. DNA for the CDR3: TGTGCCAATACGGACAGCGGGGTTACGCAGTATTTT.

This chain uses TRBV5-4 with TRBJ1-2; 8 nucleotides match TRBD1. V lost 4 bases, J lost 2 bases, and 4 bases stayed unmatched. Per the germline V gene, CDR1 is SGHNT and CDR2 is YYREEE (reference sequence). This CDR3 has 14 amino acids. CDR3 residues: CASSQTGVNYGYTF. CDR3 coding DNA: TGTGCCAGCAGCCAGACAGGGGTCAACTATGGCTACACCTTC.

This clone showed up just a few times. The V and J genes are TRBV6-2 or TRBV6-3 and TRBJ1-2, with TRBD1 identical over 7 bases. J gave up 5 bases and V 8 bases, and 5 bases lay outside the gene matches. The CDR3 is 12 amino acids. CDR1 is MNHEY, CDR2 SVGEGT, per germline. CDR3 protein: CASGQTGYGYTF. In nucleotides, the CDR3 is TGTGCCAGCGGCCAGACAGGGTATGGCTACACCTTC.

This sequence joins TRBV19 and TRBJ1-1; no reliable D call. This CDR3 spans 14 amino acids. V was shortened by 7 bases and J by 7 bases, with 19 bases between the two germline ends. Germline V gives CDR1 LNHDA, CDR2 SQIVND (reference sequence). The CDR3 here is CASNGRSPEGEAFF. As DNA, the CDR3 is TGTGCCAGTAATGGCCGTTCCCCCGAGGGTGAAGCTTTCTTT.

This clone appeared a single time. The chain couples TRBV28 to TRBJ1-1, with D possibly TRBD1 on 5 matching bases. The ends were cut back, 3 bases at V and 3 bases at J, with 11 bases in the middle. Per the germline V gene, CDR1 is MDHEN and CDR2 is SYDVKM. The CDR3 extends over 14 amino acids. CDR3 bases: TGTGCCAGCAGTTTTTTGGGGCTAGACACTGAAGCTTTCTTT. As protein: CASSFLGLDTEAFF.

V and J are TRBV21-1 and TRBJ1-2; TRBD1 is the table's D call, not checked against the DNA. TRBV21-1 is labeled a pseudogene. The CDR3 spans 15 residues. CDR3 nucleotides: TGTGCCAGCAGCAAAAGCGACAGGGGGCTTCGGGGCTACACCTTC. This gives the protein CASSKSDRGLRGYTF.

The chain has TRBV7-8 and TRBJ1-5; 10 bases are a match to TRBD1. V lost 2 bases and J lost 0; bases outside the gene matches: 7. The CDR3 consists of 18 residues. The germline V gene has CDR1 SGHVS and CDR2 FQNEAQ. This CDR3 reads CASSLLTGGPNSNQPQHF. Written as DNA, the CDR3 is TGTGCCAGCAGCTTACTGACAGGGGGCCCGAATAGCAATCAGCCCCAGCATTTT.

The CDR3 DNA sequence: TGTGCCTGGAGTGGAGGACAGGTCCCCAGCTCCTACGAGCAGTACTTC. It translates to CAWSGGQVPSSYEQYF. The chain recombines TRBV30 with TRBJ2-7, with 7 nucleotides matching TRBD1. CDR1 is GTSNPN, CDR2 SVGIG, per germline (reference sequence). Trimming cost V 1 base and J 0 bases; bases outside gene matches: 9. This CDR3 contains 16 residues. Supplemented by reference TRBV30 and TRBJ2-7, the full variable domain reads SQTIHQWPATLVQPVGSPLSLECTVEGTSNPNLYWYRQAAGRGLQLLFYSVGIGQISSEVPQNLSASRPQDRQFILSSKKLLLSDSGFYLCAWSGGQVPSSYEQYFGPGTRLTVT.

The V gene is TRBV11-2, the J gene TRBJ2-7; 7 nucleotides agree with TRBD1. The CDR3 has 15 amino acids. Trimming took 3 bases from V and 3 from J; bases not matched to a gene: 8. Germline loops: CDR1 SGHAT, CDR2 FQNNGV. DNA of the CDR3: TGTGCCAGCAGCTTTAGAACAGGGACAGTCTACGAGCAGTACTTC. This sequence encodes CASSFRTGTVYEQYF.

The chain combines TRBV5-1 with TRBJ2-5; TRBD1 agrees at 10 bases. The germline CDR1 and CDR2 sequences are SGHRS and YFSETQ. The CDR3 runs to 17 residues. The trim removed 0 bases at V and 4 bases at J, leaving 9 bases unmatched. The CDR3: CASSLGGTGDLLETQYF. CDR3 sequence (DNA): TGCGCCAGCAGCTTGGGGGGGACAGGGGACCTATTAGAGACCCAGTACTTC.

This chain connects TRBV27 to TRBJ2-7; D is possibly TRBD2 (6 bases). CDR1 MNHEY and CDR2 SMNVEV come from the germline V gene (reference sequence). Deletions cut 10 bases from V and 2 bases from J, with 18 bases between. CDR3 length: 14 amino acids. CDR3 nucleotides: TGTGCCACCTCCCCCCGGGGGTACCCCTACGAGCAGTACTTC. Protein sequence: CATSPRGYPYEQYF.

This chain connects TRBV24-1 to TRBJ2-5; perhaps TRBD1 as D (7 bases). CDR1 KGHDR and CDR2 SFDVKD come from the germline V gene. CDR3 size: 15 residues. V shed 3 bases and J shed 2 bases, with 12 bases lying between them. The DNA for the CDR3 is TGTGCCACCAGTGATGCGCAGGGGGGACAAGAGACCCAGTACTTC. Protein product: CATSDAQGGQETQYF.

V usage is TRBV5-1 and J usage is TRBJ2-1; TRBD1 agrees at 9 bases. This CDR3 region has 15 residues. Germline CDR1 reads SGHRS; CDR2 reads YFSETQ. V lost 0 bases, J lost 6 bases, and 4 bases stayed unmatched. The CDR3 sequence is CASSLGGQGINEQFF. CDR3 bases: TGCGCCAGCAGCTTGGGAGGACAGGGGATCAATGAGCAGTTCTTC.

The J gene is TRBJ1-2, the V gene TRBV19; no reliable D call. Per the germline V gene, CDR1 is LNHDA and CDR2 is SQIVND (reference sequence). V lost 1 base and J lost 7, with 13 bases in between. The CDR3 has 14 amino acids. For the CDR3, the DNA is TGTGCCAGTAGTATAGGACAAGCTACGATTGGCTACACCTTC. This codes for CASSIGQATIGYTF.

The rearrangement links TRBV7-2 to TRBJ2-1; D possibly corresponds to TRBD1 (5 bases). The length of the CDR3 is 15 residues. The V and J ends lost 5 bases and 9 bases respectively, with 20 bases between them. Per the germline V gene, CDR1 is SGHTA and CDR2 is FQGNSA. The CDR3 DNA reads as TGTGCCAGCAGCCTCCAGCCAGGGCTGGATCCTGAGCAGTTCTTC. Protein product: CASSLQPGLDPEQFF.

This clone was seen a single time. The genes are TRBV2 and TRBJ1-6, with 9 positions matching TRBD1. Germline assignment: CDR1 SNHLY and CDR2 FYNNEI. This CDR3 region has 15 residues. After removal of 6 bases from V and 7 bases from J, the junction contained 7 bases not matched to a gene. The chain's CDR3 is CASRPRDRANSPLHF. The CDR3 bases are TGTGCCAGCAGGCCTCGGGACAGGGCAAATTCACCCCTCCACTTT.

The chain employs TRBV19 and TRBJ2-3, with D perhaps matching TRBD1 (5 bases). CDR1 LNHDA and CDR2 SQIVND come from the germline V gene (reference sequence). Trimming shortened V by 7 bases and J by 6 bases, and 14 bases separated the two germline ends. The CDR3 extends over 13 amino acids. CDR3 sequence: CASTSLPGDTQYF. The CDR3 DNA is TGTGCCAGTACCTCCCTCCCAGGGGATACGCAGTATTTT.

V gene TRBV12-3 or TRBV12-4 combines with J gene TRBJ1-6; D possibly corresponds to TRBD1 (6 bases). CDR3 length: 13 residues. Trimming pared 5 bases from V and 6 bases from J, leaving 8 bases between. The CDR3 here is CASSRDTNSPLHF. The DNA for the CDR3 is TGTGCCAGCAGTCGGGACACTAATTCACCCCTCCACTTT.

This chain connects TRBV5-1 to TRBJ2-2; 10 bases are shared with TRBD1. The CDR3 totals 16 residues. Germline CDR1 reads SGHRS; CDR2 reads YFSETQ. The J segment lost 6 bases and the V segment lost 4 bases, leaving 9 bases of the junction unmatched. DNA of the CDR3: TGCGCCAGCAGCCAACCGGGACAGGGGATATCCGGGGAGCTGTTTTTT. Translated, it gives CASSQPGQGISGELFF. Supplemented by reference TRBV5-1 and TRBJ2-2, the full variable domain reads KAGVTQTPRYLIKTRGQQVTLSCSPISGHRSVSWYQQTPGQGLQFLFEYFSETQRNKGNFPGRFSGRQFSNSRSEMNVSTLELGDSALYLCASSQPGQGISGELFFGEGSRLTVL.

The table lists this clone with a few counts. The chain combines TRBV28 with TRBJ1-5; perhaps TRBD1 as D (5 bases). The CDR3 has 14 residues. Deletions cut 7 bases from V and 7 bases from J, with 17 bases between. Germline CDR1 MDHEN, CDR2 SYDVKM. The CDR3 DNA is TGTGCCAGCACCCTTCCGGGGGTGGAGCAGCCCCAGCATTTT. It specifies CASTLPGVEQPQHF.